This T cell receptor beta chain was identified in a study of CD8 T cells in ankylosing spondylitis. Study results and caveats: Reported data indicate significant enrichment of disease-linked clones within matched ankylosing spondylitis synovial fluid.

Quantitative 5'-RACE with molecular barcodes generated TCR beta libraries. TCRdb processed the 5' RACE reads anew with MiXCR; each CDR3 protein has one entry. The sample consists of under 450,000 distinct CDR3 sequences, 20% to 25% of them appearing once. There are 20 residues in the CDR3. V dropped 4 bases and J dropped 4; count of bases not matched to a gene: 24. The germline gives CDR1 SNHLY, CDR2 FYNNEI. About this clonotype itself: Its antigen is unknown.

The TCR comes from a male donor with ankylosing spondylitis or in good health (not recorded which). The source material was blood, either unsorted or a sorted T cell fraction (not recorded which). V and J are TRBV2 and TRBJ1-2, with 7 bases aligning to TRBD1. CDR3 region: CASSGSEIPGSETGIYGYTF. The CDR3 DNA follows: TGTGCCAGCAGTGGATCGGAAATCCCTGGGTCCGAGACAGGGATCTATGGCTACACCTTC.